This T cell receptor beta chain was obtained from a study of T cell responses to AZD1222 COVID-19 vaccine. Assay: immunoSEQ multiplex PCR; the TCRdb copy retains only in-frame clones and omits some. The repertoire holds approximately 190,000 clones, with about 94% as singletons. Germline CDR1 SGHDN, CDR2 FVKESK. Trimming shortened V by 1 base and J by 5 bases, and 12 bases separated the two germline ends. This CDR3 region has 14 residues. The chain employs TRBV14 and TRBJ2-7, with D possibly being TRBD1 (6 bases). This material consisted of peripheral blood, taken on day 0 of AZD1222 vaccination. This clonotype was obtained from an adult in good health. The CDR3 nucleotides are TGTGCCAGCAGCCAAGTCGCAGGGGCCGACGAGCAGTACTTC. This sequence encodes CASSQVAGADEQYF. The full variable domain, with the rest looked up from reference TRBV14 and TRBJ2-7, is EAGVTQFPSHSVIEKGQTVTLRCDPISGHDNLYWYRRVMGKEIKFLLHFVKESKQDESGMPNNRFLAERTGGTYSTLKVQPAELEDSGVYFCASSQVAGADEQYFGPGTRLTVT.